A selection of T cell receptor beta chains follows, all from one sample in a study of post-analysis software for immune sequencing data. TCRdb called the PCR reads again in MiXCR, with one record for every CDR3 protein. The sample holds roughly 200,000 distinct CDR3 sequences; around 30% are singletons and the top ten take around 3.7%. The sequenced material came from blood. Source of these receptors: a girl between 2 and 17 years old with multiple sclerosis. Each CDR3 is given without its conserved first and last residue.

CDR3: TSSPSGGNQPQH
V: TRBV5-1
J: TRBJ1-5
length: 12

CDR3: ASSDTGSTDTQY
V: TRBV25-1
J: TRBJ2-3
length: 12

CDR3: SARGVSGFDEQY
V: TRBV20-1
J: TRBJ2-7
length: 12

CDR3: ASSPDRGGGYT
V: TRBV3-1
J: TRBJ1-2
length: 11

CDR3: SASSPSGAHNEQY
V: TRBV20-1
J: -
length: 13

CDR3: AWSSGNPAFDGYT
V: TRBV30
J: TRBJ1-2
length: 13

CDR3: ASSPLTSGQETQY
V: TRBV5-1
J: TRBJ2-5
length: 13

CDR3: SAPGPDSLAGVWGNEQF
V: TRBV20-1
J: TRBJ2-1
length: 17

CDR3: ASSLKRGEPYEQY
V: TRBV13
J: TRBJ2-7
length: 13

CDR3: ASSPTDTGVNTEAF
V: TRBV18
J: TRBJ1-1
length: 14

CDR3: ANSPSGGDYNEQF
V: TRBV5-1
J: TRBJ2-1
length: 13

CDR3: ATSREGVFGYT
V: TRBV15
J: TRBJ1-2
length: 11

CDR3: AWSVESYEQY
V: TRBV30
J: TRBJ2-7
length: 10

CDR3: ASRWDLNTDTQY
V: TRBV19
J: TRBJ2-3
length: 12

CDR3: ATSQRSGTGPYNEQF
V: TRBV15
J: TRBJ2-1
length: 15

CDR3: ASSVDGRTTDTQY
V: TRBV9
J: TRBJ2-3
length: 13

CDR3: ASSLNVLYTQY
V: TRBV7-3
J: TRBJ2-3
length: 11

CDR3: ASSPHAFLAGSWGTDTQY
V: TRBV14
J: TRBJ2-3
length: 18

CDR3: ASSQDYKGRDEAF
V: TRBV4-1
J: TRBJ1-1
length: 13

CDR3: AIRPGTGDSHGYT
V: TRBV10-3
J: TRBJ1-2
length: 13

CDR3: ASSPRMEAGYEQY
V: TRBV5-8
J: TRBJ2-7
length: 13

CDR3: SVGPGGHEQF
V: TRBV29-1
J: TRBJ2-1
length: 10

CDR3: ASSPLGTPIETQY
V: TRBV19
J: TRBJ2-5
length: 13

CDR3: AISEGYEQY
V: TRBV10-3
J: TRBJ2-7
length: 9

CDR3: ASSRQGRDTEAF
V: TRBV12-3/TRBV12-4
J: TRBJ1-1
length: 12

CDR3: ASSSTGGRNNEQF
V: TRBV5-6
J: TRBJ2-1
length: 13

CDR3: ASTSRGGEETQY
V: TRBV5-5
J: TRBJ2-5
length: 12

CDR3: ASSTAEVAYEQY
V: TRBV5-1
J: TRBJ2-7
length: 12

CDR3: SARPGGANTEAF
V: TRBV20-1
J: TRBJ1-1
length: 12

CDR3: SAGPSGLSYEQY
V: TRBV20-1
J: TRBJ2-7
length: 12

CDR3: ASSLGLMNTEAF
V: TRBV5-6
J: TRBJ1-1
length: 12

CDR3: ASSPTSGTYNEQF
V: TRBV10-1
J: TRBJ2-1
length: 13

CDR3: AISESPYEQY
V: TRBV10-3
J: -
length: 10

CDR3: SVEFGTYLGQY
V: TRBV29-1
J: TRBJ2-7
length: 11

CDR3: ASSPLWGSYNEQF
V: TRBV3-1
J: TRBJ2-1
length: 13

CDR3: ASSLAYLGALDEQY
V: TRBV7-9
J: TRBJ2-7
length: 14

CDR3: SALGTVVYEQY
V: TRBV29-1
J: TRBJ2-7
length: 11

CDR3: SVEPGGEGETQY
V: TRBV29-1
J: TRBJ2-5
length: 12

CDR3: ASSRTGKEKLF
V: TRBV11-2
J: TRBJ1-4
length: 11